These 2 T cell receptor beta chains share one sample of origin, sequenced in a study of cytomegalovirus exposure and HLA in healthy donors. In the PCR, 60 Vbeta and 13 Jbeta primers were used. The method was immunoSEQ multiplex PCR; TCRdb's version includes in-frame clones alone and lacks a portion of them. The sample yields some 140,000 clones, 70% to 85% seen once. The sequencing input was PBMCs. These receptors came from a man in his thirties or forties in good health and CMV-seronegative.

CDR3 sequence (DNA): TGTGCCAGCAGTGCTTCCCACAGGGGGCGCGTCAACGAGCAGTACTTC. Its protein product is CASSASHRGRVNEQYF. J is TRBJ2-5 and V is TRBV25-1, with 9 positions matching TRBD1. The J call may not be correct, given that the DNA end is closer to TRBJ2-7. This CDR3 is built from 16 residues. In germline, CDR1 is MGHDK, CDR2 SYGVNS.

This sequence joins TRBV6-1 and TRBJ2-3, with D maybe TRBD1 (6 bases). This CDR3 is built from 14 residues. Trimming took 3 bases from V and 4 from J, leaving 11 bases between them. Looked up from germline, CDR1 is MNHNS and CDR2 is SASEGT. This CDR3 reads CASSEGAGADTQYF. Here the CDR3 DNA reads TGTGCCAGCAGTGAGGGGGCAGGGGCAGATACGCAGTATTTT.